Listed below are T cell receptor beta chains from one sample, sequenced in a study of T-cell reconstitution after alpha-beta-depleted transplantation in children. TCRdb used MiXCR to reprocess the PCR reads, holding one entry per CDR3 protein. This table has around 250,000 distinct CDR3 sequences, 6.5% to 10% appearing once. Sequenced here: PBMCs, mostly from graft donor cells, sampled 180 days after TCRalphabeta/CD19-depleted stem cell transplant. These receptors all come from a male patient between 10 and 17 years old who had a stem cell transplant for acute lymphoblastic leukemia, so the T cells may come from the graft donor. Both conserved end residues are part of each CDR3. The order of the fields is J gene, V gene, clone size, CDR3 protein. Not every row has a clone size; where given, it reads once, few, many or a size class.

TRBJ1-1 | TRBV12-3/TRBV12-4 | many | CASSFRGLEDTEAFF
TRBJ1-1 | TRBV7-3 | many | CASSLMGRGSNTEAFF
TRBJ2-5 | TRBV29-1 | many | CSVELRDRGLPGATQYF
TRBJ2-3 | TRBV6-1 | many | CASSQLAGVGTDTQYF
TRBJ1-2 | TRBV7-9 | many | CASSSYRVHGYTF
TRBJ2-6 | TRBV9 | many | CASSVVGGANVLTF
TRBJ2-7 | TRBV7-2 | NA | CASSLPSYYEQYF
TRBJ1-2 | TRBV7-2 | many | CASSLLQGAACTF
TRBJ1-5 | TRBV20-1 | NA | CSARRGDRGGNQPQHF
TRBJ2-6 | TRBV23-1 | many | CADRQSSGANVLTF
TRBJ1-1 | TRBV27 | many | CASSWQSSTEAFF
TRBJ1-1 | TRBV12-3/TRBV12-4 | many | CASTPDTLNTEAFF
TRBJ2-2 | TRBV20-1 | many | CSARERGRWGGELFF
TRBJ1-1 | TRBV7-9 | many | CASRERTGRGTEAFF
TRBJ2-1 | TRBV7-2 | many | CASSSRLDRNDQFF
TRBJ1-4 | TRBV7-9 | few | CASSPSNGGKLFF
TRBJ1-3 | TRBV12-3/TRBV12-4 | many | CASSLETGNTIYF
TRBJ1-2 | TRBV28 | many | CASSPDWNYGYTF
TRBJ2-5 | TRBV9 | many | CASGGQLQETQYF
TRBJ1-1 | TRBV29-1 | many | CSLDRGSVGTEAFF
TRBJ2-2 | TRBV20-1 | many | CSARGADSNTGELFF
TRBJ2-5 | TRBV27 | many | CASSFQGLAGLPQYF
TRBJ2-1 | TRBV7-2 | many | CASSFSGRGEQFF
TRBJ1-5 | TRBV11-2 | NA | CASSLDLGPYQPQHF
TRBJ2-1 | TRBV7-3 | many | CASSPLAGELNEQFF
TRBJ2-7 | TRBV13 | NA | CASSFGQETYEQYF
TRBJ1-3 | TRBV28 | many | CASSVTGGSGNTIYF
TRBJ2-3 | TRBV20-1 | many | CSARIPFRTRSTDTQYF
TRBJ1-5 | TRBV20-1 | many | CSARDRQGNQPQHF
TRBJ1-2 | TRBV6-4 | many | CASSEGTSKGYTF
TRBJ1-5 | TRBV10-3 | few | CAISEDGLSNQPQHF
TRBJ1-5 | TRBV12-3/TRBV12-4 | many | CASSSAGTPNQPQHF
TRBJ2-7 | TRBV5-1 | many | CASRRGTTRPSEQYF
TRBJ2-6 | TRBV6-5 | many | CASSYIGAGANVLTF
TRBJ2-7 | TRBV28 | many | CASSLNRRSDEQYF
TRBJ2-1 | TRBV11-2 | many | CASSLALEQFF
TRBJ2-7 | TRBV29-1 | many | CSVEDKRYEQYF
TRBJ1-3 | TRBV7-6 | many | CASSSLTGGSGNTIYF
TRBJ2-3 | TRBV20-1 | many | CSASQGFWTDTQYF
TRBJ2-5 | TRBV29-1 | many | CSVEGRLAETQYF
TRBJ1-1 | TRBV12-3/TRBV12-4 | many | CASSLALSGVEAFF
TRBJ2-5 | TRBV6-5 | many | CASSYNVEGTQYF
TRBJ2-2 | TRBV27 | many | CASSTLALAGVNTGELFF
TRBJ1-5 | TRBV5-5 | many | CASSVTGNQPQHF
TRBJ1-5 | TRBV7-9 | NA | CASRQEGSNQPQHF
TRBJ2-7 | TRBV7-3 | many | CASSLTSGQGYEQYF
TRBJ2-3 | TRBV2 | many | CASSVGGETDTQYF
TRBJ2-7 | TRBV5-1 | many | CASSFKGQAGSYEQYF
TRBJ2-7 | TRBV10-3 | NA | CAIRGRAAYEQYF
TRBJ2-2 | TRBV29-1 | many | CSVGRETGELFF